The 21 T cell receptor beta chains below all came from one sample that was sequenced in a study of shared clonotypes between healthy human individuals. Data came from immunoSEQ multiplex PCR; TCRdb stores just in-frame clones and leaves some out. Seen here are about 2.3 million clones, approximately 95% observed once, and the top ten hold 0.35% to 0.45%. Material for sequencing was naive CD4+ T cells from PBMCs. Sample subset: CD45RA+ positively selected. These receptors originate from a young man in good health. Some clones in this sample may be carry-over from other donors' samples.

The chain employs TRBV18 and TRBJ2-7; 11 bases are shared with TRBD1. CDR1 KGHSH and CDR2 LQKENI come from the germline V gene. Unmatched junction bases numbered 12, after V lost 2 bases and J lost 6 bases. The CDR3 length is 17 residues. The chain's CDR3 is CASSPTSAGTGGREQYF. The DNA of the CDR3 is TGTGCCAGCTCACCAACCTCGGCGGGGACAGGGGGGCGCGAGCAGTACTTC.

CDR3 amino acids: CASSGPNSPLHF. DNA of the CDR3: TGTGCCAGCAGCGGACCCAATTCACCCCTCCACTTT. The chain joins TRBV28 to TRBJ1-6; unclear D gene. In germline, CDR1 is MDHEN, CDR2 SYDVKM. CDR3 size: 12 residues. V was trimmed by 6 bases and J by 7 bases, leaving 7 bases between them.

The chain uses TRBV5-1 and TRBJ2-7; the match to TRBD2 covers 8 bases. This CDR3 spans 14 amino acids. Per the germline V gene, CDR1 is SGHRS and CDR2 is YFSETQ. The J segment lost 5 bases and the V segment lost 0 bases, leaving 4 bases of the junction unmatched. The CDR3 DNA sequence: TGCGCCAGCAGCTTGGGACTAGCGCCTGACGAGCAGTACTTC. As protein: CASSLGLAPDEQYF.

V gene TRBV5-4 combines with J gene TRBJ2-1, with D perhaps TRBD2 (6 bases). V was clipped by 4 bases and J by 5 bases, with 13 bases between them. Germline CDR1 is SGHNT and CDR2 is YYREEE (reference sequence). This CDR3 has 14 residues. The CDR3 coding sequence is TGTGCCAGCAGCCCTGGGGGGAGCAACAATGAGCAGTTCTTC. Amino acid sequence: CASSPGGSNNEQFF.

V and J are TRBV6-4 and TRBJ1-2, with 7 bases aligning to TRBD1. CDR3 length equals 14 residues. Trimming at V came to 6 bases and at J to 9 bases, leaving 13 bases not matched to a gene. Germline V gene lookup returns CDR1 MRHNA and CDR2 SNTAGT. CDR3 loop: CASRTTTGAGSYTF. The DNA of the CDR3 is TGTGCCAGCAGGACAACCACAGGGGCCGGCAGCTACACCTTC.

The chain recombines TRBV7-3 with TRBJ2-5; 8 nucleotides line up with TRBD2. The CDR3 loop spans 13 amino acids. Germline V gene lookup returns CDR1 SGHTA and CDR2 FQGTGA. Trimming at V came to 3 bases and at J to 9 bases, leaving 6 bases not matched to a gene. The CDR3 sequence: CASSFERERPQYF. The CDR3 bases are TGTGCCAGCAGCTTTGAGCGGGAGCGGCCCCAGTACTTC.

About this clone: Different DNA sequences within this sample yield the same CDR3. The rearrangement uses TRBV19 and TRBJ1-5, with D possibly being TRBD1 (5 bases). Trimming took off 2 bases at V and 7 bases at J, with 9 bases between the two ends. The CDR3 has 13 amino acids. Germline V gene data show CDR1 as LNHDA and CDR2 as SQIVND (reference sequence). The CDR3 is CASSILRDQPQHF. CDR3 bases: TGTGCCAGTAGTATACTCAGGGACCAGCCCCAGCATTTT.

This chain uses TRBV9 with TRBJ1-2, with TRBD1 as a possible D gene (5 bases). The CDR3 runs 14 residues. V was shortened by 1 base and J by 4 bases, with 11 bases between the two germline ends. Germline-derived CDR1 and CDR2 are SGDLS and YYNGEE. CDR3 DNA sequence: TGTGCCAGCAGCGTATCGGGGCAGGGCTATGGCTACACCTTC. Protein product: CASSVSGQGYGYTF.

The chain couples TRBV28 to TRBJ1-2; a possible D gene is TRBD1 (6 bases). Germline V gene lookup returns CDR1 MDHEN and CDR2 SYDVKM. Trimming shortened V by 3 bases and J by 5 bases, and 16 bases separated the two germline ends. This CDR3 is built from 15 residues. CDR3 amino acids: CASSFTGLQGYGYTF. CDR3 DNA sequence: TGTGCCAGCAGTTTCACCGGATTACAGGGTTATGGCTACACCTTC.

The genes are TRBV7-9 and TRBJ2-3; D is possibly TRBD2 (5 bases). This CDR3 comprises 14 residues. V lost 1 base and J 3 bases, leaving 8 bases between the germline ends. Germline V gene data show CDR1 as SEHNR and CDR2 as FQNEAQ (reference sequence). The CDR3 loop reads CASSLGWETDTQYF. CDR3 DNA sequence: TGTGCCAGCAGCTTAGGCTGGGAGACAGATACGCAGTATTTT.

V is TRBV6-5 and J is TRBJ1-2; D not resolved. Germline V gene data show CDR1 as MNHEY and CDR2 as SVGAGI. Between the trimmed V and J ends, which lost 6 bases and 0 bases, there was a span of 14 bases. The CDR3 spans 15 residues. DNA of the CDR3: TGTGCCAGCAGACTAACAGCCAGTTCTAACTATGGCTACACCTTC. Translated, it gives CASRLTASSNYGYTF.

V usage is TRBV5-5 and J usage is TRBJ2-5, with D possibly TRBD2 on 5 matching bases. The CDR3 runs 15 residues. The germline V and J ends were trimmed by 0 bases and 7 bases, with 16 bases remaining between them. In germline, CDR1 is SGHKS, CDR2 YYEKEE (reference sequence). DNA for the CDR3: TGTGCCAGCAGCTTGGGTCCTCAACGCGGAGGGACCCAGTACTTC. This codes for CASSLGPQRGGTQYF.

The chain joins TRBV28 to TRBJ1-1, with D uncertain. The germline gives CDR1 MDHEN, CDR2 SYDVKM. The germline V and J ends were trimmed by 7 bases and 5 bases, with 14 bases remaining between them. This CDR3 contains 13 residues. The CDR3 DNA follows: TGTGCCAGCACCCCCCGGCCGGGAACTGAAGCTTTCTTT. Amino acids: CASTPRPGTEAFF.

The chain is built from TRBV27 and TRBJ1-5; TRBD1 agrees at 9 bases. Germline assignment: CDR1 MNHEY and CDR2 SMNVEV (reference sequence). Trimming took 5 bases from V and 5 from J; bases not matched to a gene: 7. The CDR3 covers 15 residues. The CDR3 sequence: CASSADRGFHQPQHF. For the CDR3, the DNA is TGTGCCAGCAGTGCGGACAGGGGTTTTCATCAGCCCCAGCATTTT.

The V gene is TRBV5-4, the J gene TRBJ1-3; TRBD1 might be the D (5 bases). Trimming removed 4 bases at V and 4 bases at J, with 15 bases between. The CDR3 is 15 residues long. Germline CDR1 is SGHNT and CDR2 is YYREEE (reference sequence). CDR3 region: CASSRDGYAGNTIYF. The CDR3 region has the DNA TGTGCCAGCAGCCGGGACGGCTACGCCGGAAACACCATATATTTT.

The genes are TRBV5-1 and TRBJ2-3, with D perhaps matching TRBD1 (6 bases). The CDR3 loop spans 15 amino acids. The germline CDR1 and CDR2 sequences are SGHRS and YFSETQ. V was clipped by 4 bases and J by 7 bases, with 19 bases between them. CDR3 sequence (DNA): TGCGCCAGCAGCAAGGACAGTGTCCCCACTAATACGCAGTATTTT. This codes for CASSKDSVPTNTQYF.

This clone appeared a single time. This rearrangement joins TRBV5-5 to TRBJ2-5, with 9 bases matching TRBD2. The V gene end was trimmed by 4 bases and the J gene end by 5 bases; junction bases not matched to a gene: 12. Germline V CDR1 and CDR2: SGHKS, YYEKEE (reference sequence). The CDR3 is made up of 16 amino acids. The CDR3 sequence is CASSPYALTSGETQYF. For the CDR3, the DNA is TGTGCCAGCAGCCCGTACGCCCTGACTAGCGGCGAGACCCAGTACTTC.

The genes are TRBV4-1 and TRBJ2-2; the D gene is possibly TRBD1 (5 bases). Germline lookup yields CDR1 MGHRA and CDR2 YSYEKL. Trimming left V 4 bases short and J 3 bases short, with 15 bases between. The CDR3 is made up of 16 amino acids. CDR3 loop: CASSLRAVQDTGELFF. The CDR3 region has the DNA TGCGCCAGCAGCCTCAGGGCTGTTCAGGACACCGGGGAGCTGTTTTTT.

The V and J genes are TRBV19 and TRBJ1-1; unclear D gene. Between the trimmed V and J ends, which lost 5 bases and 1 base, there was a span of 5 bases. This CDR3 is built from 12 residues. Germline CDR1 LNHDA, CDR2 SQIVND (reference sequence). The CDR3: CASSRENTEAFF. The CDR3 DNA reads TGTGCCAGTAGTCGGGAGAACACTGAAGCTTTCTTT.

This chain links TRBV2 with TRBJ2-3; D is possibly TRBD1 (5 bases). Trimming pared 4 bases from V and 1 base from J, leaving 9 bases between. CDR1 and CDR2 from the germline V gene are SNHLY and FYNNEI. This CDR3 region has 14 residues. The CDR3, as DNA: TGTGCCAGCAGTGCTTACAGGCGCACAGATACGCAGTATTTT. This gives the protein CASSAYRRTDTQYF.

The chain carries TRBV19 and TRBJ2-7; D is uncertain. The germline V and J ends were trimmed by 4 bases and 1 base, with 2 bases remaining between them. Germline values: CDR1 LNHDA, CDR2 SQIVND (reference sequence). This CDR3 has 11 residues. The DNA of the CDR3 is TGTGCCAGTAGTAAATCCTACGAGCAGTACTTC. It codes for CASSKSYEQYF.